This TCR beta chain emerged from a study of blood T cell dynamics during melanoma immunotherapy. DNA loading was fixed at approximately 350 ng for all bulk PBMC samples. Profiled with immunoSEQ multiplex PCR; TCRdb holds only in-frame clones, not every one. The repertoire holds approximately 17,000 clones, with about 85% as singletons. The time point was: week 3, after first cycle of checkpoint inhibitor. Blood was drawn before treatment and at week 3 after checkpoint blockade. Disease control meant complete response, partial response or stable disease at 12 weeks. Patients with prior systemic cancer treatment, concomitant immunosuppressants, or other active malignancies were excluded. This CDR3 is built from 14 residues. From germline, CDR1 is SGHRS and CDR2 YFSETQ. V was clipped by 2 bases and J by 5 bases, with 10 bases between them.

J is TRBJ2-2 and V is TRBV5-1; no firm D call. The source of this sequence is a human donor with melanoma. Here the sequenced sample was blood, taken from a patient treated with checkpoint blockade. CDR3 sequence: CASSFGVVTGELFF. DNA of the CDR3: TGCGCCAGCAGCTTCGGAGTGGTTACCGGGGAGCTGTTTTTT.